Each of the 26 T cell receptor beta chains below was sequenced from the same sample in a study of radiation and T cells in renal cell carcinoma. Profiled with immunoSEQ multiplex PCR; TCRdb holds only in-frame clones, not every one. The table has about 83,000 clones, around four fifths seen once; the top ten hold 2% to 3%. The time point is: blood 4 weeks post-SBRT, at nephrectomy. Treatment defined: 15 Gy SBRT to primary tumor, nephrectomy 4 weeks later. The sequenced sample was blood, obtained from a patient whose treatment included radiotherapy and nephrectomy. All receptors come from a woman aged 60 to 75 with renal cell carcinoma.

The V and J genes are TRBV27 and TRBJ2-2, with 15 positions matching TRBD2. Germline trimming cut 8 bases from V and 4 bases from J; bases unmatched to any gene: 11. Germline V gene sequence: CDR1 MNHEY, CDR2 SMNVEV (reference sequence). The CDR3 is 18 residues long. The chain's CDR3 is CASQGLAGGGTLTGELFF. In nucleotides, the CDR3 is TGTGCCAGCCAGGGACTAGCGGGAGGCGGGACCCTCACCGGGGAGCTGTTTTTT.

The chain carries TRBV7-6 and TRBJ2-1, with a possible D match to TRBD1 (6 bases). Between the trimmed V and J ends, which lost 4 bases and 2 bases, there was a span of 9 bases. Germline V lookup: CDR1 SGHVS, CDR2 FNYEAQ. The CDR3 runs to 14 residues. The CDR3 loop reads CASSSRTAYNEQFF. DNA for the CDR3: TGTGCCAGCAGCTCTAGGACAGCCTACAATGAGCAGTTCTTC.

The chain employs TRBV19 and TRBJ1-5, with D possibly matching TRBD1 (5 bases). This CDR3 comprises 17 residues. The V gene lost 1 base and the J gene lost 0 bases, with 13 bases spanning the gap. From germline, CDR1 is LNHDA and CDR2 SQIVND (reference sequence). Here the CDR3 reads CASSIAGTYYSNQPQHF. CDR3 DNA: TGTGCCAGTAGTATAGCGGGGACGTACTATAGCAATCAGCCCCAGCATTTT.

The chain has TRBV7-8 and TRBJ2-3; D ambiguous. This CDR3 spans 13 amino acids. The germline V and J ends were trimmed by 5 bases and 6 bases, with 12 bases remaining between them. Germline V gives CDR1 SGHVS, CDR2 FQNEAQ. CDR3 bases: TGTGCCAGCAGCCCTAGGCCCAGGGATACGCAGTATTTT. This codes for CASSPRPRDTQYF.

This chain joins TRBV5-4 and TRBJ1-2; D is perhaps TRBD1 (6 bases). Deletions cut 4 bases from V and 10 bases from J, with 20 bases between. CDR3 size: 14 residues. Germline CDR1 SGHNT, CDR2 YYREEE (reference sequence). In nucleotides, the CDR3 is TGTGCCAGCAGCCCCGGGACACCCTATGAGGACTACACCTTC. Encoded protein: CASSPGTPYEDYTF.

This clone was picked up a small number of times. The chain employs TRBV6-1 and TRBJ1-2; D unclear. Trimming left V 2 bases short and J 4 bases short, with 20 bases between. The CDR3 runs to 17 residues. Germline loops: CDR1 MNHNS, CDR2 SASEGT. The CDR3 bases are TGTGCCAGCAGTGAATCGGGAACAAAGGTGGCAATCTATGGCTACACCTTC. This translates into CASSESGTKVAIYGYTF.

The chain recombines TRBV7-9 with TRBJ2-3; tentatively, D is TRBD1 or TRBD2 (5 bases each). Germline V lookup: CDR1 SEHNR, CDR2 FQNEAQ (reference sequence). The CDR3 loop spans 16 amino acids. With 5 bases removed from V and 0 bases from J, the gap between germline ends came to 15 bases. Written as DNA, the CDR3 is TGTGCCAGCAGCCACGGGACGTCCTATAGCACAGATACGCAGTATTTT. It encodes CASSHGTSYSTDTQYF.

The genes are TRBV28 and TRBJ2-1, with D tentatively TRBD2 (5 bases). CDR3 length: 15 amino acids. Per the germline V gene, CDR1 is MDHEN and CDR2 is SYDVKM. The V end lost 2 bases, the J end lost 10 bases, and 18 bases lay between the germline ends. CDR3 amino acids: CASSLRGPGLEEQFF. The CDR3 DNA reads TGTGCCAGCAGTTTACGAGGGCCCGGCCTGGAGGAGCAGTTCTTC.

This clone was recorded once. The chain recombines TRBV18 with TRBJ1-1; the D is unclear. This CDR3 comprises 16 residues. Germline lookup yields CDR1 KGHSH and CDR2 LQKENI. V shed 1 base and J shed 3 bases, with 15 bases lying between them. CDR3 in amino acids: CASSPQVLLSDTEAFF. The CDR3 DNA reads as TGTGCCAGCTCACCACAGGTGCTACTCTCGGACACTGAAGCTTTCTTT. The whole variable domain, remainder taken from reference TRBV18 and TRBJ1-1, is NAGVMQNPRHLVRRRGQEARLRCSPMKGHSHVYWYRQLPEEGLKFMVYLQKENIIDESGMPKERFSAEFPKEGPSILRIQQVVRGDSAAYFCASSPQVLLSDTEAFFGQGTRLTVV.

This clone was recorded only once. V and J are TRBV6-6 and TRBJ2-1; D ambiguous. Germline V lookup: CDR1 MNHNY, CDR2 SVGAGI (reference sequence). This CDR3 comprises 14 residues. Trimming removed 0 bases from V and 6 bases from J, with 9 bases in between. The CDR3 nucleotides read TGTGCCAGCAGTTACTCGAAGCCCCCCAATGAGCAGTTCTTC. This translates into CASSYSKPPNEQFF.

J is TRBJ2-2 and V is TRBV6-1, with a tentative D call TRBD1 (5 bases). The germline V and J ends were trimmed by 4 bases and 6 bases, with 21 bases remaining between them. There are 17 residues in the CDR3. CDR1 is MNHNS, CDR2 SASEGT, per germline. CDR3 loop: CASSATVLQGRAGELFF. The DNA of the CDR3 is TGTGCCAGCAGTGCGACAGTGCTCCAGGGTCGGGCCGGGGAGCTGTTTTTT.

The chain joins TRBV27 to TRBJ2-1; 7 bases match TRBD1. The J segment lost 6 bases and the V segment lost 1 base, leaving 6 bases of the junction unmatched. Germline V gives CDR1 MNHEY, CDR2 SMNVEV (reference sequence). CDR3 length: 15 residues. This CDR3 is CASSLLTGMGNEQFF. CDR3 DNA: TGTGCCAGCAGTTTATTGACAGGGATGGGCAATGAGCAGTTCTTC.

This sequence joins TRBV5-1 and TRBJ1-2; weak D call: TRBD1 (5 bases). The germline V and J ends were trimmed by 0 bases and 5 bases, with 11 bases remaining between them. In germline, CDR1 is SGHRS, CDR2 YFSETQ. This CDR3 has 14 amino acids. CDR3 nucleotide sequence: TGCGCCAGCAGCTTGGGACAGACTACGTATGGCTACACCTTC. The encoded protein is CASSLGQTTYGYTF.

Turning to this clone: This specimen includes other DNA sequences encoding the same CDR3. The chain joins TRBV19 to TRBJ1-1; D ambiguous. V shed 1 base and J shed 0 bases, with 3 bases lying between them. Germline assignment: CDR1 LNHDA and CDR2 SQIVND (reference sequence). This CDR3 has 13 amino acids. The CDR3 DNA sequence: TGTGCCAGTAGTATAGGCGTGAACACTGAAGCTTTCTTT. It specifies CASSIGVNTEAFF.

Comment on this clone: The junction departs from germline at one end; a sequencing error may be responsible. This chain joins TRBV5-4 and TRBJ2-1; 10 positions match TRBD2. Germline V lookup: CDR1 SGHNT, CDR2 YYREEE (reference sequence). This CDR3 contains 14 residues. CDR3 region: CASGGGNARDEQFF. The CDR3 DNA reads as TGCGCCAGCGGGGGGGGGAACGCTAGGGATGAGCAGTTCTTC.

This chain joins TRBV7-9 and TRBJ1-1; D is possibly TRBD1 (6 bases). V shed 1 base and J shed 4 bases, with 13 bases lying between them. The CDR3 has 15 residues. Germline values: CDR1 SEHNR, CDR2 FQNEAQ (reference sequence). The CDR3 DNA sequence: TGTGCCAGCAGCTTAGTGTCAGGGGCCAGCACTGAAGCTTTCTTT. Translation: CASSLVSGASTEAFF.

CDR3 DNA sequence: TGTGCCAGCAACCCGGGACAGCATAATTCACCCCTCCACTTT. Amino acids: CASNPGQHNSPLHF. This sequence joins TRBV9 and TRBJ1-6; 7 bases are shared with TRBD1. The CDR3 has 14 residues. Germline CDR1 reads SGDLS; CDR2 reads YYNGEE. Trimming removed 6 bases from V and 5 bases from J; junction bases left unmatched: 5.

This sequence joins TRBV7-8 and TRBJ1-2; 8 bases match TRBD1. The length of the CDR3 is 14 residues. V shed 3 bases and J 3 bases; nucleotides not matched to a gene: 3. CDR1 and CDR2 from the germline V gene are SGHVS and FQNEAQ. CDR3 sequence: CASSFRGRDYGYTF. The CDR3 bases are TGTGCCAGCAGCTTCAGGGGGCGAGACTATGGCTACACCTTC.

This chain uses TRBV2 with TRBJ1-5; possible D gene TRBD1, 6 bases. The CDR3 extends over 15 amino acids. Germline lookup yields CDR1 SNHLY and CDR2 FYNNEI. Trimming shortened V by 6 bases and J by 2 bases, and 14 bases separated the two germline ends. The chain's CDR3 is CASSAGEVGNQPQHF. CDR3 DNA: TGTGCCAGCAGCGCAGGGGAGGTAGGCAATCAGCCCCAGCATTTT.

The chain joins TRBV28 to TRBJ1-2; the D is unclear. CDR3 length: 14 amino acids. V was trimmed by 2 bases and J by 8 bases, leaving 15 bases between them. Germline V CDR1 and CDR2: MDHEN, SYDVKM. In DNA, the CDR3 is TGTGCCAGCAGTTTACAGCCAACCTGGGAAGGCTACACCTTC. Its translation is CASSLQPTWEGYTF.

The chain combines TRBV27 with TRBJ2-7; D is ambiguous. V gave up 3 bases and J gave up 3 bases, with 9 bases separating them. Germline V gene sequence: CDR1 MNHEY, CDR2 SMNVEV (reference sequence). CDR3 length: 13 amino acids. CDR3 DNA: TGTGCCAGCAGTTTCGGGTTCTACTACGAGCAGTACTTC. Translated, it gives CASSFGFYYEQYF.

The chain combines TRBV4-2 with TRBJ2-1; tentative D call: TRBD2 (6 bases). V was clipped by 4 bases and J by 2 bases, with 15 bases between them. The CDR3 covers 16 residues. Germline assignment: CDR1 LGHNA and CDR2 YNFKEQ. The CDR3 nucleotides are TGTGCCAGCAGCCCCTCGGTCCGGGAGACCTACAATGAGCAGTTCTTC. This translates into CASSPSVRETYNEQFF.

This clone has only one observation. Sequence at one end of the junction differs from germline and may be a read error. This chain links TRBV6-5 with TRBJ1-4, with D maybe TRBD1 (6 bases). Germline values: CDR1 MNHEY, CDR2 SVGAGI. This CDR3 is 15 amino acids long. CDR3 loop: CAGSYGGATNEKLFF. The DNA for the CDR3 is TGTGCCGGCAGTTACGGGGGGGCCACTAATGAAAAACTGTTTTTT.

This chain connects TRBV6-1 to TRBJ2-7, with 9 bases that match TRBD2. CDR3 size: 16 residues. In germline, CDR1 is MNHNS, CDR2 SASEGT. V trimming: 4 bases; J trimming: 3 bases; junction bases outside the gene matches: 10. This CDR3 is CASSGLPSGDLYEQYF. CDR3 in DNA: TGTGCCAGCAGTGGGTTGCCTAGCGGGGACCTCTACGAGCAGTACTTC.

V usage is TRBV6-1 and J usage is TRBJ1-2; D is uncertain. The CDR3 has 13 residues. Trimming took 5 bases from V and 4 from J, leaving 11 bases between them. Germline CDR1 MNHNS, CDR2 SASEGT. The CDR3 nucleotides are TGTGCCAGCAGTCCTGAGACAAGCTATGGCTACACCTTC. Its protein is CASSPETSYGYTF.

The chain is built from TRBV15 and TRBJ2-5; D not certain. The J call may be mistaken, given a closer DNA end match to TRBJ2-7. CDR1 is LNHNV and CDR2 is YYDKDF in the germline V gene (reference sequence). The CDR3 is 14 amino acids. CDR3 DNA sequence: TGTGCCACCAGCAGAGACCCAGGAGCCTACGAGCAGTACTTC. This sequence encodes CATSRDPGAYEQYF.